These 14 T cell receptor beta chains share one sample of origin, sequenced in a study. MiXCR was run by TCRdb on the 5' RACE reads, yielding one entry per CDR3 protein. Among 8,500 to 14,000 distinct CDR3 sequences listed, 40% to 55% were seen once. Sequenced sample: tumor-infiltrating naive CD4+ T cells sorted from the breast tumor. Subset in this sample: naive CD4+ T cells, CD4+CD45RA+CD25-. These receptor sequences come from a female donor with breast cancer.

The rearrangement links TRBV29-1 to TRBJ1-5; unclear D gene. The CDR3 contains 12 residues. Germline V lookup: CDR1 SQVTM, CDR2 ANQGSEA. The germline V and J ends were trimmed by 4 bases and 4 bases, with 8 bases remaining between them. The CDR3 here is CSVGGVNQPQHF. CDR3 coding DNA: TGCAGCGTTGGGGGAGTGAATCAGCCCCAGCATTTT.

The chain couples TRBV7-2 to TRBJ2-5; no firm D call. Germline CDR1 is SGHTA and CDR2 is FQGNSA. V was shortened by 2 bases and J by 5 bases, with 9 bases between the two germline ends. The CDR3 sequence is 13 residues long. The CDR3, as DNA: TGTGCCAGCAGCTTAAGTAGGTTGGAGACCCAGTACTTC. Protein sequence: CASSLSRLETQYF.

V gene TRBV20-1 combines with J gene TRBJ2-3; the D is unclear. The CDR3 length is 14 residues. In germline, CDR1 is DFQATT, CDR2 SNEGSKA (reference sequence). The V gene lost 5 bases and the J gene lost 2 bases, with 14 bases spanning the gap. The CDR3 DNA reads as TGCAGTGCTCCTGCGAAGGTAAACACAGATACGCAGTATTTT. Amino acid sequence: CSAPAKVNTDTQYF.

V gene TRBV6-5 combines with J gene TRBJ1-3; tentatively, D is TRBD1 (5 bases). There are 14 residues in the CDR3. Germline CDR1 reads MNHEY; CDR2 reads SVGAGI. V lost 8 bases to trimming and J lost 7 bases, with 18 bases between them. The CDR3 loop is CASPSAGAANTIYF. The DNA for the CDR3 is TGTGCCAGCCCAAGTGCCGGGGCAGCGAACACCATATATTTT.

This clonotype was counted a few times. The chain has TRBV25-1 and TRBJ2-3; no firm D call. The CDR3 length is 14 residues. CDR1 MGHDK and CDR2 SYGVNS come from the germline V gene. Trimming pared 9 bases from V and 0 bases from J, leaving 13 bases between. CDR3 DNA sequence: TGTGCCAGGTGGGATGGCTGCAGCACAGATACGCAGTATTTT. Its protein product is CARWDGCSTDTQYF.

The chain couples TRBV6-2 or TRBV6-3 to TRBJ2-7; 10 bases line up with TRBD1. J lost 7 bases, V lost 6 bases, and 18 bases had no gene match. The CDR3 loop spans 17 amino acids. Looked up from germline, CDR1 is MNHEY and CDR2 is SVGEGT. CDR3 residues: CASSRTPPGQGFLEQYV. In DNA, the CDR3 is TGTGCCAGCAGCCGCACACCCCCGGGACAGGGGTTTTTAGAGCAGTACGTC.

This clonotype was found a few times. This chain joins TRBV6-2 or TRBV6-3 and TRBJ1-4, with D possibly being TRBD1 (5 bases). V gave up 2 bases and J gave up 7 bases, with 11 bases separating them. The CDR3 spans 14 residues. Germline CDR1 is MNHEY and CDR2 is SVGEGT. The DNA of the CDR3 is TGTGCCAGCAGTTACCCGGGGCGTGGTGAAAAACTGTTTTTT. It is translated as CASSYPGRGEKLFF.

In this sample, this clonotype turned up once. The V and J genes are TRBV12-3 or TRBV12-4 and TRBJ1-1; maybe TRBD1 (6 bases). Deletions cut 5 bases from V and 10 bases from J, with 14 bases between. CDR3 length equals 12 residues. The CDR3 sequence: CASSRRQESAFF. CDR3 nucleotides: TGTGCCAGCAGTCGTAGACAGGAATCAGCTTTCTTT.

Relative to its sample, this clonotype is medium-sized (0.01 to 0.1%). The gene calls are TRBV12-3 or TRBV12-4 and TRBJ1-5; D not resolved. V dropped 3 bases and J dropped 5 bases, with 8 bases sitting between them. The CDR3 is made up of 13 amino acids. CDR3 residues: CASSLQRYQPQHF. The DNA for the CDR3 is TGTGCCAGCAGTTTGCAGCGATATCAGCCCCAGCATTTT.

This sequence joins TRBV10-3 and TRBJ2-2; D gene uncertain. The CDR3 contains 14 residues. Germline values: CDR1 ENHRY, CDR2 SYGVKD. Trimming removed 8 bases from V and 1 base from J, with 11 bases in between. CDR3 sequence reads: CAIHGGWNTGELFF. The DNA of the CDR3 is TGTGCCATCCACGGCGGTTGGAACACCGGGGAGCTGTTTTTT.

The V and J genes are TRBV11-2 and TRBJ1-6; 7 nucleotides line up with TRBD1. V dropped 5 bases and J dropped 16; count of bases not matched to a gene: 14. The CDR3 is 14 amino acids. Germline CDR1 and CDR2: SGHAT and FQNNGV. Written as DNA, the CDR3 is TGTGCCAGCAGCCCGGATTCCGGGACAGACCATCTCCACTTT. Translating gives CASSPDSGTDHLHF.

The V call is TRBV27, the J call TRBJ2-1; tentative D call: TRBD1 (5 bases). The germline V and J ends were trimmed by 4 bases and 4 bases, with 8 bases remaining between them. Germline-derived CDR1 and CDR2 are MNHEY and SMNVEV (reference sequence). The CDR3 has 13 residues. The DNA for the CDR3 is TGTGCCAGCAGTTCAGACAGTTACAATGAGCAGTTCTTC. It translates to CASSSDSYNEQFF.

This chain connects TRBV5-5 to TRBJ2-7; 8 bases map to TRBD2. The CDR3 has 17 amino acids. Germline V gives CDR1 SGHKS, CDR2 YYEKEE (reference sequence). V trimming: 1 base; J trimming: 0 bases; junction bases outside the gene matches: 9. CDR3 DNA: TGTGCCAGCAGCTTGCGTCACCATAGCGGGGACTCCTACGAGCAGTACGTC. Protein product: CASSLRHHSGDSYEQYV.

The chain uses TRBV12-3 or TRBV12-4 and TRBJ1-5; D gene uncertain. The CDR3 covers 14 residues. Trimming left V 3 bases short and J 9 bases short, with 15 bases between. DNA for the CDR3: TGTGCCAGCAGTTTGAAACATGGGGATGGGCCCCAGCATTTT. This sequence encodes CASSLKHGDGPQHF.